These 8 T cell receptor beta chains came from one sample sequenced in a study of cytomegalovirus exposure and HLA in healthy donors (dated by TCRdb to about 2017). The method behind the library was the immunoSEQ multiplex PCR assay. TCRdb obtained this table from immuneACCESS and retained in-frame rearrangements with V and J assigned. These tables miss some clones; where compared with another copy, unresolved V genes account for less than half of the shortfall, and the remainder is unexplained. This sample is represented by 200,000 to 250,000 clones; more than 75% of them were singletons. The leading ten clones occupy roughly 2% of the sample. Sequencing input: PBMCs. These receptors came from a woman aged 18-35 years in good health and CMV-seropositive.

V is TRBV28 and J is TRBJ1-1, with D possibly being TRBD1 (6 bases). Trimming cost V 2 bases and J 4 bases, with 8 bases left between them. Germline V lookup: CDR1 MDHEN, CDR2 SYDVKM. This CDR3 spans 13 amino acids. The CDR3 region has the DNA TGTGCCAGCAGTTTAGCACAGGGCACTGAAGCTTTCTTT. Amino acids: CASSLAQGTEAFF.

This clone appeared a single time. V and J are TRBV21-1 and TRBJ1-2; the table gives TRBD1 as D, unverified against the DNA. TRBV21-1 is annotated as a pseudogene. The CDR3 covers 16 residues. This chain's CDR3 is CASRQDTIRVNYGYTF. CDR3 nucleotides: TGTGCCAGCCGTCAAGATACGATCAGGGTTAACTATGGCTACACCTTC.

The rearrangement joins TRBV28 to TRBJ1-5; TRBD1 aligns across 7 bases. CDR1 and CDR2 from the germline V gene are MDHEN and SYDVKM. With 3 bases clipped from V and 6 bases from J, the junction kept 5 bases outside the gene matches. The length of the CDR3 is 14 residues. CDR3 sequence reads: CASSLQGVGQPQHF. CDR3 bases: TGTGCCAGCAGTTTGCAGGGGGTAGGTCAGCCCCAGCATTTT.

This clone was picked up a small number of times. The chain combines TRBV10-3 with TRBJ2-7, with a weak D call TRBD1 (5 bases). Germline CDR1 reads ENHRY; CDR2 reads SYGVKD. The CDR3 extends over 15 amino acids. Trimming removed 4 bases from V and 0 bases from J, with 13 bases in between. The DNA for the CDR3 is TGTGCCATCAGTGCCAGGGCCGAAACCTCCTACGAGCAGTACTTC. It translates to CAISARAETSYEQYF.

The chain recombines TRBV28 with TRBJ2-1; D remains ambiguous. V gave up 8 bases and J gave up 0 bases, with 20 bases separating them. There are 17 residues in the CDR3. Germline V gene data show CDR1 as MDHEN and CDR2 as SYDVKM. The CDR3 nucleotides read TGTGCCAGCGTTTATTCGGGTGGGTGGAGCTCCTACAATGAGCAGTTCTTC. Translating gives CASVYSGGWSSYNEQFF. Full variable domain (rest looked up from reference TRBV28 and TRBJ2-1): DVKVTQSSRYLVKRTGEKVFLECVQDMDHENMFWYRQDPGLGLRLIYFSYDVKMKEKGDIPEGYSVSREKKERFSLILESASTNQTSMYLCASVYSGGWSSYNEQFFGPGTRLTVL.

J is TRBJ2-7 and V is TRBV11-2; 7 positions match TRBD2. The CDR3 runs 16 residues. The ends lost 3 bases at V and 1 base at J; junction bases unmatched: 9. The V gene's germline CDR1 is SGHAT and CDR2 FQNNGV. CDR3 nucleotides: TGTGCCAGCAGCTTTGGCCCCAGCGGGAAATCCTACGAGCAGTACTTC. Its protein product is CASSFGPSGKSYEQYF. The full variable domain, its missing parts supplied by reference TRBV11-2 and TRBJ2-7, is EAGVAQSPRYKIIEKRQSVAFWCNPISGHATLYWYQQILGQGPKLLIQFQNNGVVDDSQLPKDRFSAERLKGVDSTLKIQPAKLEDSAVYLCASSFGPSGKSYEQYFGPGTRLTVT.

The chain joins TRBV28 to TRBJ2-1, with D unclear. Per germline, CDR1 MDHEN and CDR2 SYDVKM. This CDR3 comprises 15 residues. V gave up 3 bases and J gave up 6 bases, with 15 bases separating them. The CDR3 protein is CASSFDYRVINEQFF. CDR3 nucleotide sequence: TGTGCCAGCAGTTTTGATTATCGGGTAATCAATGAGCAGTTCTTC.

In DNA, the CDR3 is TGCGCCAGCAGTCGCTTTCAGCGGAAAGAGACCCAGTACTTC. Amino acid sequence: CASSRFQRKETQYF. This chain connects TRBV4-1 to TRBJ2-5; TRBD2 is a possible D gene (5 bases). Germline-derived CDR1 and CDR2 are MGHRA and YSYEKL. The length of the CDR3 is 14 residues. Trimming pared 6 bases from V and 3 bases from J, leaving 14 bases between.